The 4 T cell receptor beta chains presented below share a single source sample, sequenced in a study of identifying expanded T cells in peripheral blood (dated by TCRdb to 2018 to 2020). Libraries were prepared through the immunoSEQ multiplex PCR assay. TCRdb's version of the immuneACCESS table is confined to in-frame rearrangements and falls short of the full clone set. An unresolved V gene accounts for under half of the shortfall where checked; the remainder is of unknown origin. This sample lists roughly 75,000 clones; roughly 90% were detected once. Jointly, the top ten make up roughly 3.5% of the sample. The sample was blood. These receptors originate from a person aged 18 to 69 in good health.

This clone was found once. The rearrangement uses TRBV5-5 and TRBJ2-5; 7 nucleotides match TRBD2. This CDR3 is 15 amino acids long. V lost 0 bases, J lost 7 bases, and 9 bases stayed unmatched. Per the germline V gene, CDR1 is SGHKS and CDR2 is YYEKEE (reference sequence). Here the CDR3 reads CASSLDPGGTATQYF. Here the CDR3 DNA reads TGTGCCAGCAGCTTGGACCCCGGGGGGACGGCGACCCAGTACTTC.

This rearrangement joins TRBV10-3 to TRBJ1-6, with a weak D call TRBD1 (6 bases). V shed 4 bases and J shed 12 bases, with 13 bases lying between them. Germline loops: CDR1 ENHRY, CDR2 SYGVKD. The CDR3 runs 13 residues. The CDR3 reads CAISGQENLPLHF. The CDR3 DNA reads TGTGCCATCAGTGGACAGGAGAATCTACCCCTCCACTTT.

The chain joins TRBV28 to TRBJ2-7, with 14 bases that match TRBD2. The V gene's germline CDR1 is MDHEN and CDR2 SYDVKM. This CDR3 comprises 15 residues. V was pared by 5 bases and J by 6 bases, with 6 bases of the junction left unmatched. The CDR3, as DNA: TGTGCCAGCAGTCAGGGACTAGCGGGAGTGTTCGAGCAGTACTTC. Translation gives CASSQGLAGVFEQYF.

With respect to this clone: This CDR3 is also generated by other DNA sequences in the sample. This rearrangement joins TRBV7-9 to TRBJ1-1; D not resolved. This CDR3 comprises 13 residues. CDR1 SEHNR and CDR2 FQNEAQ come from the germline V gene (reference sequence). V lost 1 base, J lost 0 bases, and 3 bases lay in between. The CDR3 here is CASSLEVNTEAFF. CDR3 coding DNA: TGTGCCAGCAGCTTAGAAGTGAACACTGAAGCTTTCTTT.